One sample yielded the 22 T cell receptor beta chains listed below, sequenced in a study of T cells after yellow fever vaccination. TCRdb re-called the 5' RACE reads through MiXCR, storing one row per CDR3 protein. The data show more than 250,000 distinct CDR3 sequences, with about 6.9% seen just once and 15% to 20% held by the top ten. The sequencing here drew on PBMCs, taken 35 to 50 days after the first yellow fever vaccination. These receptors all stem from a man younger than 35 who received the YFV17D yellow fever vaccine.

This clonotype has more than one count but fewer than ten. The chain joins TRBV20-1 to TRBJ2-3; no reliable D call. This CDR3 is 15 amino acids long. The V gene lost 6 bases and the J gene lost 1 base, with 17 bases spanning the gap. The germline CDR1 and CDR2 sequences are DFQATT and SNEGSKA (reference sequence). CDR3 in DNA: TGCAGTGCAAGCTCGCTAGTTTCGGGCACAGATACGCAGTATTTT. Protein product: CSASSLVSGTDTQYF.

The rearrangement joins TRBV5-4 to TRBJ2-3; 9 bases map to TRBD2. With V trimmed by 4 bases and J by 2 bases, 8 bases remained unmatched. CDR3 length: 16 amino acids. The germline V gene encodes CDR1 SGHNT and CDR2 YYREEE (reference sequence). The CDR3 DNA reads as TGTGCCAGCAGCCAGGTGGCGGGGGGGATCACAGATACGCAGTATTTT. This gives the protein CASSQVAGGITDTQYF.

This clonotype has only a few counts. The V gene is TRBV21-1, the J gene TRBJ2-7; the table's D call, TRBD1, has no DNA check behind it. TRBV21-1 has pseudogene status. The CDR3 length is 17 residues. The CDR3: CASSKRAAARAIYEQYF. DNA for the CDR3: TGTGCCAGCAGCAAACGGGCGGCGGCCCGGGCAATCTACGAGCAGTACTTC.

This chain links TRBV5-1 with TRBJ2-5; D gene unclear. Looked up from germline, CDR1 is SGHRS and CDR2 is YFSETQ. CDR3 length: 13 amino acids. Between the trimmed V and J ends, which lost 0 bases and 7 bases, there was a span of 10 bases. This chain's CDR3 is CASSLDPSGTQYF. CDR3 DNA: TGCGCCAGCAGCTTGGACCCGTCGGGGACCCAGTACTTC.

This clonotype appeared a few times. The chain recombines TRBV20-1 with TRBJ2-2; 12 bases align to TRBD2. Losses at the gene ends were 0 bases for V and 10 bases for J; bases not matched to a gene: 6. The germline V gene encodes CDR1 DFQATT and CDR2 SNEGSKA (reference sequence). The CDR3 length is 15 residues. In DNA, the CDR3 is TGCAGTGCTAGAGATCTCCTAGCGGGGGGGCTGGAGCTGTTTTTT. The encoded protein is CSARDLLAGGLELFF.

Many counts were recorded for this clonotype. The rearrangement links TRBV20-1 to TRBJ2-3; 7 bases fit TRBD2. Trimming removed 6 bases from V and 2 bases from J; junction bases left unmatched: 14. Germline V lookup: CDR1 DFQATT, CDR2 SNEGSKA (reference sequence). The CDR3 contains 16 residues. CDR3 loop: CSAKVGGWGYTDTQYF. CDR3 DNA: TGCAGTGCCAAAGTGGGGGGGTGGGGATACACAGATACGCAGTATTTT.

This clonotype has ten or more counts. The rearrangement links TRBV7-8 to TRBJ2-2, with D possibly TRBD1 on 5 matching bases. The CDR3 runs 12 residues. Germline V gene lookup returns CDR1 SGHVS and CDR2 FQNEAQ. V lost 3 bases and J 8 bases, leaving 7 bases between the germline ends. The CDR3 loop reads CASSFRAGELFF. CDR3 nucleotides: TGTGCCAGCAGCTTCAGGGCGGGGGAGCTGTTTTTT.

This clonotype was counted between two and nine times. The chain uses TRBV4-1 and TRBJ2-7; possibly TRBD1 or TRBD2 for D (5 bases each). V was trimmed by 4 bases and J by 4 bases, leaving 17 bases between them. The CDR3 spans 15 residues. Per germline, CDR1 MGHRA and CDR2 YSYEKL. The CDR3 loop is CASSPLDTGAYEQYF. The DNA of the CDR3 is TGCGCCAGCAGCCCTTTGGACACCGGGGCTTACGAGCAGTACTTC.

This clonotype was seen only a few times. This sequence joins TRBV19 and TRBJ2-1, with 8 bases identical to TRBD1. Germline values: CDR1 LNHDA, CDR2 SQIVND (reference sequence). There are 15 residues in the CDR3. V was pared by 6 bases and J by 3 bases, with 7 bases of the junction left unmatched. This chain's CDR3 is CASRSPGTGYNEQFF. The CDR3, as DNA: TGTGCCAGTAGGAGCCCCGGGACAGGCTACAATGAGCAGTTCTTC.

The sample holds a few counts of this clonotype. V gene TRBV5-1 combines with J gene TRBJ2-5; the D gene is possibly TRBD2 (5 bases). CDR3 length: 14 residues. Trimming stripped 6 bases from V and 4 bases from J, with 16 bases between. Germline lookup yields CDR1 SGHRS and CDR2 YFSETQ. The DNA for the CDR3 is TGCGCCAGCACCGTAGGAGCGGCCCCAGAGACCCAGTACTTC. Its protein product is CASTVGAAPETQYF.

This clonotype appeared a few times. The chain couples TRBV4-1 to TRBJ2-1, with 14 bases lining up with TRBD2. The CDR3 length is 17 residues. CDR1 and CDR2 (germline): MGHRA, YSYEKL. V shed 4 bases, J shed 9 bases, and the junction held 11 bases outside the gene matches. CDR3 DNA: TGCGCCAGCAGCCGGACACCGGGACTAGCGGGGGTTCGTGAGCAGTTCTTC. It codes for CASSRTPGLAGVREQFF.

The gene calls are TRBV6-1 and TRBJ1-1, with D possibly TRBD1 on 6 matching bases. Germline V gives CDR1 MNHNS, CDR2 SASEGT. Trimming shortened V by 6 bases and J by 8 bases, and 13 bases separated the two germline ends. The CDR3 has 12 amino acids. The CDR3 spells CASRVQGREAFF. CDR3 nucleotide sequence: TGTGCCAGCAGAGTACAGGGACGGGAAGCTTTCTTT.

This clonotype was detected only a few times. In DNA, the CDR3 is TGTGCCAGCAGCTCCGGCAGCTGGTCGGCCCAGCATTTT. Its protein is CASSSGSWSAQHF. The chain links TRBV6-2 or TRBV6-3 to TRBJ1-5; D gene unclear. Trimming shortened V by 6 bases and J by 11 bases, and 17 bases separated the two germline ends. The germline CDR1 and CDR2 sequences are MNHEY and SVGEGT. The CDR3 runs to 13 residues.

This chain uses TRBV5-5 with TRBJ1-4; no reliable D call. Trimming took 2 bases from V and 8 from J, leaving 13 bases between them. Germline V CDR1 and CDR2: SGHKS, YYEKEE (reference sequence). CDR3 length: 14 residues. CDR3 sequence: CASSFETRGEKLFF. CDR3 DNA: TGTGCCAGCAGCTTTGAAACTCGGGGAGAAAAACTGTTTTTT.

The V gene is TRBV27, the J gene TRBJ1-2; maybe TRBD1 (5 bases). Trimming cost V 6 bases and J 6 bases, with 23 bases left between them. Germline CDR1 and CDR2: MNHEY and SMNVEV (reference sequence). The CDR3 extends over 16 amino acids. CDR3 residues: CASRSPVRGLFDGYTF. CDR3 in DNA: TGTGCCAGCAGGTCCCCCGTGAGGGGCCTGTTTGATGGCTACACCTTC.

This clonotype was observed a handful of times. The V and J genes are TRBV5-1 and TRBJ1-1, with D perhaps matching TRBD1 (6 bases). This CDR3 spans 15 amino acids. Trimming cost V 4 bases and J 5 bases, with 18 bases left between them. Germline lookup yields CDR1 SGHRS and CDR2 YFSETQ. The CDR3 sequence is CASSARGGDGTEAFF. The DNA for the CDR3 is TGCGCCAGCAGCGCGAGGGGGGGCGACGGAACTGAAGCTTTCTTT.

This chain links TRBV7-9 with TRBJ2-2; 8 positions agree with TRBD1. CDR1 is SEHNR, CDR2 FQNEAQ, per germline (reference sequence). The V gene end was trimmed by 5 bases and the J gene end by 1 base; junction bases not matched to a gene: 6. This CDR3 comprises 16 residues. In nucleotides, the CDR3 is TGTGCCAGCAGCCTCCTAGACAGGGGGAACACCGGGGAGCTGTTTTTT. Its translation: CASSLLDRGNTGELFF.

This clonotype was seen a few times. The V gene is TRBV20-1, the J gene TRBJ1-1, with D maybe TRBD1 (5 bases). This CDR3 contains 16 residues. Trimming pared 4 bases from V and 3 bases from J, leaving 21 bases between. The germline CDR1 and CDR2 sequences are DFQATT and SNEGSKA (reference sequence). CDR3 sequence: CSATSRGQSWDTEAFF. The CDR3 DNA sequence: TGCAGTGCTACATCCCGGGGCCAAAGTTGGGACACTGAAGCTTTCTTT.

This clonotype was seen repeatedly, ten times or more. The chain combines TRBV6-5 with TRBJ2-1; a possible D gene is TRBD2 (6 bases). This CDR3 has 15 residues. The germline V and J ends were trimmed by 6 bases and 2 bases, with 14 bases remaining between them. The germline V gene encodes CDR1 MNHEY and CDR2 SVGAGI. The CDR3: CASSYRDSTYNEQFF. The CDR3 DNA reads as TGTGCCAGCAGCTACCGGGACTCTACCTACAATGAGCAGTTCTTC.

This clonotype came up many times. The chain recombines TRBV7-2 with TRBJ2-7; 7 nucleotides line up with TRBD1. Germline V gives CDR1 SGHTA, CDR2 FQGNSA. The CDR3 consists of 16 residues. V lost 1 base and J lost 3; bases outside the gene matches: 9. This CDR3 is CASSLVRGGQFYEQYF. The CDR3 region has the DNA TGTGCCAGCAGCTTAGTGCGAGGGGGACAGTTCTACGAGCAGTACTTC. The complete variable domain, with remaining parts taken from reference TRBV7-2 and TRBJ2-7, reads GAGVSQSPSNKVTEKGKDVELRCDPISGHTALYWYRQSLGQGLEFLIYFQGNSAPDKSGLPSDRFSAERTGGSVSTLTIQRTQQEDSAVYLCASSLVRGGQFYEQYFGPGTRLTVT.

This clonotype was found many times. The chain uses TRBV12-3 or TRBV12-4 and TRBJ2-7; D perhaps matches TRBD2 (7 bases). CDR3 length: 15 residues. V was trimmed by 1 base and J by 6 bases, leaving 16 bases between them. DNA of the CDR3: TGTGCCAGCAGTTTAGTGCGGGGGCAGTTGAGCGAGCAGTACTTC. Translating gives CASSLVRGQLSEQYF.

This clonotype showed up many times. The CDR3, as DNA: TGCGCCAGCAGCCAAGGCACGAGGACCGGGGAGCTGTTTTTT. It codes for CASSQGTRTGELFF. The chain is built from TRBV4-3 and TRBJ2-2; D is uncertain. This CDR3 contains 14 residues. Trimming pared 1 base from V and 5 bases from J, leaving 8 bases between. CDR1 and CDR2 (germline): LGHNA, YSLEER.